Listed here is a single TCR beta chain. What antigen it recognizes has not been identified. Within one base of it there is no much larger clone, and no base qualities were kept. Library prep was done by the immunoSEQ multiplex PCR assay. T cell repertoires were profiled by deep sequencing of rearranged TCR beta loci, alongside multiparametric flow cytometry. TCRdb holds this immuneACCESS table with in-frame rearrangements only. Some clones are missing; in checked studies, unresolved V genes explain under half, and the rest has no known cause. For this sample the table gives about 4,900 clones, of which approximately 88% were detected only once. Around a quarter of the sample is taken by the ten largest. The CDR3, from cysteine to phenylalanine, totals 18 residues. Only CDR3 DNA is held: 54 bases, read in frame from base 1. The germline V gene supplies CDR1 SQVTM and CDR2 ANQGSEA. Between the V and J ends, shortened by 6 bases and 4 bases respectively, the junction contains 27 bases.

This sample is drawn from a study of lymphopenia after photon versus proton radiotherapy (dated by TCRdb to about 2019). Study-level background: Photon and proton radiation therapy were compared by the study for their immunological effects in patients with gastrointestinal tumors who developed high-grade lymphopenia. The 15 to 25 patients in the cohort had gastrointestinal tumors, were treated with either photon or proton therapy, and subsequently developed lymphopenia. The study aimed to characterize how the two radiation modalities differ in their impact on the immune system.

The research as a whole found: After the lymphocyte count nadir, oligoclonal expansion, especially of CD8+ Temra cells, was observed in photon-treated repertoires, and the drop in diversity was driven by this expansion. Relative stability during treatment was observed in proton-treated patients, whereas loss of naive T cells and TCR diversity and gain of effector/memory populations were observed in photon-treated patients. The survival association was assessed only in patients who died, and better survival with proton therapy was presented by the authors as a possibility rather than a demonstrated result. Among patients across the cohort who died, overall survival time showed an inverse correlation with a larger post-nadir drop in TCR diversity.

The specimen was peripheral blood, collected from a patient treated with photon-based radiotherapy. The clonotype originates from a man older than 75 with cholangiocarcinoma. The rearranged chain carries TRBV29-1 and TRBJ2-2, with the D call perhaps TRBD1 or TRBD2, each one matching 7 bases. The DNA reads TGCAGCGTCCTAGGGGGCGGGGGTTATACCGATGGCACCGGGGAGCTGTTTTTT. Its coded protein is CSVLGGGGYTDGTGELFF.